These T cell receptor beta chains were read from a single sample in a study of regulatory T cells in long-lasting Graves disease. Via MiXCR, TCRdb re-called the multiplex PCR reads, giving one row per CDR3 protein. The data contain a few hundred thousand distinct CDR3 sequences, approximately 16% of them singletons. These data are also associated with another study on T cells in Graves' hyperthyroidism and ophthalmopathy.

The sample was peripheral blood mononuclear cells (PBMCs), taken at new diagnosis, from a patient treated with antithyroid drugs. The source is a woman aged 40 to 50 with Graves disease. Each CDR3 is given with its conserved first and last residue. A D gene is named only where the DNA matches it firmly. Clone size is shown for a subset of rows, as once, few, many or a class of expanded clone.

CDR3 | DNA | J | V | size | D
CASSLSPRQGWHNEQFF | TGTGCCAGCAGTTTATCCCCTCGACAGGGTTGGCACAATGAGCAGTTCTTC | TRBJ2-1 | TRBV27 | NA | TRBD1
CASIRPGVGYGYTF | TGTGCCAGCATTCGGCCCGGTGTGGGCTATGGCTACACCTTC | TRBJ1-2 | TRBV28 | many | NA
CASSSRTSGLSSYEQYF | TGTGCCAGCAGCAGCAGGACTAGTGGGCTAAGCTCCTACGAGCAGTACTTC | TRBJ2-7 | TRBV7-2 | NA | TRBD2
CASSLMSVTDTQYF | TGCGCCAGCAGCTTGATGAGCGTAACAGATACGCAGTATTTT | TRBJ2-3 | TRBV5-1 | many | NA
CASSGLGTAYEQYF | TGTGCCAGCAGTGGACTCGGGACAGCCTACGAGCAGTACTTC | TRBJ2-7 | TRBV28 | many | TRBD1
CASSFPPGATEAFF | TGTGCCAGCAGTTTCCCCCCGGGGGCCACTGAAGCTTTCTTT | TRBJ1-1 | TRBV28 | many | NA
CASSSRLARPQYNEQFF | TGCGCCAGCAGCTCAAGACTAGCGAGGCCCCAATACAATGAGCAGTTCTTC | TRBJ2-1 | TRBV5-1 | few | TRBD2
CASSASTSGTPKIYEQYF | TGTGCCAGCTCGGCGTCGACTAGCGGGACCCCGAAGATCTACGAGCAGTACTTC | TRBJ2-7 | TRBV28 | many | TRBD2
CASSPSHSYGYTF | TGTGCCAGCTCACCATCTCATTCCTATGGCTACACCTTC | TRBJ1-2 | TRBV18 | many | NA
CASSLGTGVVNEQFF | TGTGCCAGCAGTCTGGGGACAGGGGTAGTAAATGAGCAGTTCTTC | TRBJ2-1 | TRBV28 | many | TRBD1
CASKRGRGSEQYF | TGTGCCAGCAAAAGGGGCCGAGGCTCCGAGCAGTACTTC | TRBJ2-7 | TRBV6-2/TRBV6-3 | many | NA
CASSLFALRDTQYF | TGTGCCAGCAGCCTCTTCGCCCTCCGGGATACGCAGTATTTT | TRBJ2-3 | TRBV7-9 | many | NA
CSVEKGSGANVLTF | TGCAGCGTTGAAAAGGGCTCTGGGGCCAACGTCCTGACTTTC | TRBJ2-6 | TRBV29-1 | many | NA
CSARSRTGFWEGFGYTF | TGCAGTGCTAGATCAAGGACAGGGTTTTGGGAAGGTTTTGGCTACACCTTC | TRBJ1-2 | TRBV20-1 | many | TRBD1
CSVVQWRNTEAFF | TGCAGCGTTGTCCAATGGCGGAACACTGAAGCTTTCTTT | TRBJ1-1 | TRBV29-1 | many | NA
CASSVKQGAARNEQFF | TGCGCCAGCAGCGTCAAACAGGGGGCGGCTAGAAATGAGCAGTTCTTC | TRBJ2-1 | TRBV5-1 | many | TRBD1
CAWSGTGTGGYTF | TGTGCCTGGAGTGGTACAGGGACGGGGGGCTACACCTTC | TRBJ1-2 | TRBV30 | NA | NA
CASSPHLDGGGGYTF | TGTGCCAGCAGCCCTCATTTGGACGGCGGGGGTGGCTACACCTTC | TRBJ1-2 | TRBV13 | NA | NA
CASSQLGIAGANTGELFF | TGCGCCAGCAGCCAACTTGGTATAGCGGGCGCGAACACCGGGGAGCTGTTTTTT | TRBJ2-2 | TRBV4-1 | NA | TRBD2
CASSPYGQLEAFF | TGTGCCAGCAGCCCCTACGGACAGCTTGAAGCTTTCTTT | TRBJ1-1 | TRBV3-1 | many | NA
CASSIALMNTEAFF | TGTGCCAGTAGTATAGCCCTAATGAACACTGAAGCTTTCTTT | TRBJ1-1 | TRBV19 | few | NA
CSASKTGGLYNEQFF | TGCAGTGCTAGCAAGACGGGAGGGCTATACAATGAGCAGTTCTTC | TRBJ2-1 | TRBV20-1 | few | TRBD2
CASSLVVSGTLNIQYF | TGTGCCAGCAGCTTAGTAGTTAGCGGGACGTTAAACATTCAGTACTTC | TRBJ2-4 | TRBV11-2 | few | TRBD2
CASSRPWNPYTETQYF | TGTGCCAGCAGTCGTCCGTGGAATCCCTATACGGAGACCCAGTACTTC | TRBJ2-5 | TRBV28 | many | NA
CASSSSLRDNKRDF | TGTGCCAGCAGTTCCTCCCTCCGGGACAATAAGAGGGACTTC | TRBJ2-7 | TRBV28 | NA | NA
CASSHTSYEQYF | TGTGCCAGCAGCCATACCTCCTACGAGCAGTACTTC | TRBJ2-7 | TRBV3-1 | many | NA
CASSEGRNSWTEAFF | TGTGCCAGCAGTGAAGGCCGGAATAGTTGGACTGAAGCTTTCTTT | TRBJ1-1 | TRBV2 | many | NA
CASSQASRATEAFF | TGTGCCAGCAGCCAAGCCAGCAGGGCCACTGAAGCTTTCTTT | TRBJ1-1 | TRBV14 | few | NA
CASSQGALNEQFF | TGTGCCAGCAGTCAGGGGGCGCTTAATGAGCAGTTCTTC | TRBJ2-1 | TRBV6-2/TRBV6-3 | few | TRBD1
CAWGPSPGPLSGELFF | TGTGCCTGGGGGCCCTCGCCGGGACCCTTGTCCGGGGAGCTGTTTTTT | TRBJ2-2 | TRBV30 | many | NA
CASSLLDTGQPQHF | TGTGCCAGCAGTTTATTGGACACAGGTCAGCCCCAGCATTTT | TRBJ1-5 | TRBV12-3/TRBV12-4 | NA | NA
CASSYGQGRGQPQHF | TGTGCCAGCAGTTACGGACAGGGGCGGGGTCAGCCCCAGCATTTT | TRBJ1-5 | TRBV6-2/TRBV6-3 | NA | TRBD1
CASSQLLGGEQYF | TGTGCCAGCAGCCAATTGTTAGGGGGTGAGCAGTACTTC | TRBJ2-7 | TRBV3-1 | few | NA
CASRNPRGQTEAFF | TGTGCCAGCAGGAACCCCAGGGGGCAAACTGAAGCTTTCTTT | TRBJ1-1 | TRBV6-1 | few | TRBD1
CATSSGTGGPGELFF | TGTGCCACCAGCAGTGGGACAGGGGGCCCCGGGGAGCTGTTTTTT | TRBJ2-2 | TRBV15 | many | TRBD1
CAWSDGGRASQPQHF | TGTGCCTGGAGTGATGGGGGGAGGGCGAGTCAGCCCCAGCATTTT | TRBJ1-5 | TRBV30 | many | NA
CASSAGTAIARPYGYTF | TGTGCCAGTAGTGCCGGGACGGCAATTGCTAGACCCTATGGCTACACCTTC | TRBJ1-2 | TRBV19 | many | NA
CASSYSKGDTEAFF | TGTGCCAGCAGTTACTCGAAGGGGGACACTGAAGCTTTCTTT | TRBJ1-1 | TRBV6-5 | few | NA
CATSGGQGSYEQYF | TGTGCCACCAGCGGAGGACAGGGGTCCTACGAGCAGTACTTC | TRBJ2-7 | TRBV15 | many | TRBD1
CASSLGADRGGEQFF | TGTGCCAGCAGCTTGGGGGCGGACAGGGGGGGTGAGCAGTTCTTC | TRBJ2-1 | TRBV7-8 | NA | TRBD1